Listed below are T cell receptor beta chains from one sample, sequenced in a study of OX40 agonist ivuxolimab in advanced cancers. Assay: immunoSEQ multiplex PCR; the TCRdb copy retains only in-frame clones and omits some. The data contain under 80,000 clones, more than 90% of them seen just once; the ten biggest clones take up 10%. Material: CD4+ or CD8+ T cells sorted from blood, obtained in a trial of the OX40 agonist ivuxolimab. Receptors were obtained from an adult with an advanced solid tumor such as melanoma, head and neck, liver or kidney cancer. Each CDR3 is given with its conserved first and last residue. D genes are given only for firm matches. Size is omitted from some rows. Given values are once, few, many or a class for expanded clones.

clone_size d_call j_call v_call cdr3_nt cdr3_aa
. . TRBJ2-2 TRBV2 TGTGCCAGCGTGCCCTGGACCGGGGAGCTGTTTTTT CASVPWTGELFF
few . TRBJ1-1 TRBV19 TGTGCCAGTGGGGCAGAAGCTTTCTTT CASGAEAFF
. . TRBJ2-7 TRBV13 TGTGCCAGCAGCTTTGGTCAGCCCTCCTACGAGCAGTACTTC CASSFGQPSYEQYF
. TRBD2 TRBJ2-7 TRBV27 TGTGCCAGCAGTGCAGGACTAGCATTCTACGAGCAGTACTTC CASSAGLAFYEQYF
. . TRBJ1-2 TRBV10-3 TGTGCCATCAGTGAGTCGAAAGTCCCGGGGGCTAACTATGGCTACACCTTC CAISESKVPGANYGYTF
. TRBD1 TRBJ1-3 TRBV5-5 TGTGCCAGCAGCCCCAGGGGGGGACCTGGAAACACCATATATTTT CASSPRGGPGNTIYF
. . TRBJ2-5 TRBV5-1 TGCGCCAGCAGCTTGGTACAAAAAGAGACCCAGTACTTC CASSLVQKETQYF
. TRBD2 TRBJ2-2 TRBV4-2 TGTGCCAGCTCCAAGGAATGGCTAGCGGGGGGGCTAGCGGAGCTGTTTTTT CASSKEWLAGGLAELFF
. . TRBJ1-2 TRBV5-5 TGTGCCAGCAGCCCGAGGACGAAAGACTATGGCTACACCTTC CASSPRTKDYGYTF
. . TRBJ1-5 TRBV7-8 TGTGCCAGCAGCTCCCTGCCGACAGGTATCTACCAGCCCCAGCATTTT CASSSLPTGIYQPQHF
. . TRBJ2-7 TRBV5-6 TGTGCCAGCAGCTTGGTAAGCTCCGAGCAGTACTTC CASSLVSSEQYF
once . TRBJ2-7 TRBV19 TGTGCCAGTAGTAGGGGCGGAGCCAGCGAGCAGTACTTC CASSRGGASEQYF
. TRBD1 TRBJ2-3 TRBV7-6 TGTGCCAGCAGCTCGACGACAGGGGGATACACAGATACGCAGTATTTT CASSSTTGGYTDTQYF
few . TRBJ2-2 TRBV6-6 TGTGCCAGCACCCCGCCCGGGGAGCTGTTTTTT CASTPPGELFF
. . TRBJ2-3 TRBV7-7 TGTGCTAGCAGCTTGTTTGCGGGCGAGGGGGATACGCAGTATTTT CASSLFAGEGDTQYF
. . TRBJ2-5 TRBV18 TGTGCCAGCTCACCGTCACCACAGGGAGAGACCCAGTACTTC CASSPSPQGETQYF
. . TRBJ2-1 TRBV15 TGTGCCACCAGCAACTCCTACAATGAGCAGTTCTTC CATSNSYNEQFF
. . TRBJ1-2 TRBV9 TGTGCCAGCAGCCCTCCTCGAGGCCCCTATGGCTACACCTTC CASSPPRGPYGYTF
. TRBD1 TRBJ1-2 TRBV27 TGTGCCAGTGGACAGGGGGCGCGTGGCTACACCTTC CASGQGARGYTF
. . TRBJ2-1 TRBV11-3 TGTGCCAGCAGCTTAGCACATGGCCCCAATGAGCAGTTCTTC CASSLAHGPNEQFF
once . TRBJ1-1 TRBV11-2 TGTGCCAGCAGCTTAGCCTTCGGGGGGGGCACTGAAGCTTTCTTT CASSLAFGGGTEAFF
. . TRBJ2-2 TRBV4-3 TGCGCCAGCAGCCAAGATGCGGCGAACACCGGGGAGCTGTTTTTT CASSQDAANTGELFF
. . TRBJ1-1 TRBV10-3 TGTGCCATCACAGCGGGTAAGAACACTGAAGCTTTCTTT CAITAGKNTEAFF
. . TRBJ1-1 TRBV19 TGTGCCAGTAAATACGGGAGTGAAGCTTTCTTT CASKYGSEAFF
. TRBD1 TRBJ1-6 TRBV9 TGTGCCAGCAGCGAGGGACAGGGGGCATTAGATAATTCACCCCTCCACTTT CASSEGQGALDNSPLHF
. TRBD2 TRBJ2-1 TRBV11-1 TGTGCCAGCAGACAAACTAGCGGGGGCAGTCTTTACAATGAGCAGTTCTTC CASRQTSGGSLYNEQFF
. TRBD1 TRBJ1-6 TRBV27 TGTGCCAGCAGTTTGGGGACAGGGGGCTCTTCACCCCTCCACTTT CASSLGTGGSSPLHF
. . TRBJ1-2 TRBV7-6 TGTGCCAGCAGCCCGCGGGAAGGGAGCTATGGCTACACCTTC CASSPREGSYGYTF
. . TRBJ2-7 TRBV5-6 TGTGCCAGCAGCGATTCCTACGAGCAGTACTTC CASSDSYEQYF
. . TRBJ1-1 TRBV5-4 TGTGCCAGCAGCTTGCCTACCACTGAAGCTTTCTTT CASSLPTTEAFF
. . TRBJ2-7 TRBV10-2 TGCGCCAGCAGTGAGGCTAGAGACACCTCATCCCACGAGCAGTACTTC CASSEARDTSSHEQYF
. . TRBJ2-2 TRBV7-8 TGTGCCCGTTGGGTAATCGCGAACACCGGGGAGCTGTTTTTT CARWVIANTGELFF
. . TRBJ2-1 TRBV5-1 TGCGCCAGCAGCCCGTACCCGGGACTCCTAGGGGGGGAGCAGTTCTTC CASSPYPGLLGGEQFF
. . TRBJ1-1 TRBV10-3 TGTGCCATCAGTCCGACAGGAACGAACACTGAAGCTTTCTTT CAISPTGTNTEAFF
once . TRBJ1-1 TRBV9 TGTGCCAGCAGCCGAGGGCCCGAGGGGAACACTGAAGCTTTCTTT CASSRGPEGNTEAFF
. . TRBJ1-2 TRBV13 TGTGCCAGCAGCTTACGGGGGGACTATGGCTACACCTTC CASSLRGDYGYTF
. TRBD1 TRBJ1-1 TRBV27 TGTGCCAGCAGTCCGGACAGACAGGGTGATACTGAAGCTTTCTTT CASSPDRQGDTEAFF
. . TRBJ2-7 TRBV30 TGTGCCTGGAGTGTTCTTGACCACTACGAGCAGTACTTC CAWSVLDHYEQYF
. TRBD1 TRBJ1-2 TRBV5-7 TGTGCCAGCAGCTGGACAGGGGCTAACTATGGCTACACCTTC CASSWTGANYGYTF
. . TRBJ1-2 TRBV6-5 TGTGCCAGCAGTGCTCAGGGGCTAGGCTATGGCTACACCTTC CASSAQGLGYGYTF